This T cell receptor (beta chain) was obtained from a study of OX40 agonist ivuxolimab in advanced cancers. At the level of the study: Patients in dose escalation had liver, melanoma, kidney or head and neck cancers. Under the entry rules, prior anti-PD-1, anti-PD-L1 or anti-CTLA-4 therapy was allowed, and roughly 41% had some.

The CDR3 has 15 residues. With 4 bases removed from V and 0 bases from J, the gap between germline ends came to 10 bases. Per the germline V gene, CDR1 is WSHSY and CDR2 is SAAADI. Some clones are missing from TCRdb's copy, which holds only in-frame ones; the method was immunoSEQ multiplex PCR. The table shows approximately 70,000 clones, with around 88% occurring only once. The chain carries TRBV10-2 and TRBJ1-5; D remains unclear. Sample: CD4+ or CD8+ T cells sorted from blood, taken in a trial of the OX40 agonist ivuxolimab. This clonotype was sampled from an adult with an advanced solid tumor such as melanoma, head and neck, liver or kidney cancer. The CDR3 sequence is CASSGKGYSNQPQHF. The CDR3, as DNA: TGCGCCAGCAGTGGTAAGGGTTATAGCAATCAGCCCCAGCATTTT.